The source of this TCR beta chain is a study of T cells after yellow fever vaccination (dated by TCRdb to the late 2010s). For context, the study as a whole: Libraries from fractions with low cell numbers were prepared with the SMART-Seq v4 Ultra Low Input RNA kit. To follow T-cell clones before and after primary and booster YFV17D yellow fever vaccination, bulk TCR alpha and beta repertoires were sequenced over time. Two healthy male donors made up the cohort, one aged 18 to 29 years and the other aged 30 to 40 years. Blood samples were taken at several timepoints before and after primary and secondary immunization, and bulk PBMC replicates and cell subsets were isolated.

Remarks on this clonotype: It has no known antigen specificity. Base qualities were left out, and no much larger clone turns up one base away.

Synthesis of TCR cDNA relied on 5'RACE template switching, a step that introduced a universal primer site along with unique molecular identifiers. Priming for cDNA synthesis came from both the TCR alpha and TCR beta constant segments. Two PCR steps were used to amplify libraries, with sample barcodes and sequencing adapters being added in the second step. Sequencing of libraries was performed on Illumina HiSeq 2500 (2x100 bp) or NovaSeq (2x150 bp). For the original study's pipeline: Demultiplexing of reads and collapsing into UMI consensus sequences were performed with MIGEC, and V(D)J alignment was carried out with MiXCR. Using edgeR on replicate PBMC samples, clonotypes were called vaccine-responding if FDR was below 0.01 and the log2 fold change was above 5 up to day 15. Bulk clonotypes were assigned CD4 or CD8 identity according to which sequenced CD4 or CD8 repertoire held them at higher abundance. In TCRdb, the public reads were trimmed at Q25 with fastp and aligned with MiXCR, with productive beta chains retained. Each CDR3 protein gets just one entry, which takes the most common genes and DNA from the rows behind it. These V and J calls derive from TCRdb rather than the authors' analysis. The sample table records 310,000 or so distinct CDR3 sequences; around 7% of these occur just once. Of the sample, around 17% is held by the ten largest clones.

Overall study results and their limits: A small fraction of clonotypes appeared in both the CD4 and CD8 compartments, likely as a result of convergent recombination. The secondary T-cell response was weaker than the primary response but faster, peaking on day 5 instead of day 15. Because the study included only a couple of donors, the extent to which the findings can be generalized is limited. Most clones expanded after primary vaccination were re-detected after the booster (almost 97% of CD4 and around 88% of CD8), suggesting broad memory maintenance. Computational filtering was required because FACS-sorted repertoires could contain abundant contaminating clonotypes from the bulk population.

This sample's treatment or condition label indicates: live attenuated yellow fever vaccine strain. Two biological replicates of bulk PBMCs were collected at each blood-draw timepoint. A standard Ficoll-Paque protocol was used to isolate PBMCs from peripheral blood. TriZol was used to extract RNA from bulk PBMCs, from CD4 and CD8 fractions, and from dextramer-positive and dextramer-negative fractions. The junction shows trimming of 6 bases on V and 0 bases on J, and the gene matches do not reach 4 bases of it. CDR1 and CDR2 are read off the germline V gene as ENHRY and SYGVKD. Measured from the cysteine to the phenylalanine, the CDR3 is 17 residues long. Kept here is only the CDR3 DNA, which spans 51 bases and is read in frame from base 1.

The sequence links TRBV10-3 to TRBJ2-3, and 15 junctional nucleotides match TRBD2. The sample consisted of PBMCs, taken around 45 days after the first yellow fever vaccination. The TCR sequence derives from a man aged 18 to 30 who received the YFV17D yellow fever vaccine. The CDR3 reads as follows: CAISGLAGGASTDTQYF. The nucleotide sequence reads TGTGCCATCAGCGGACTAGCGGGGGGGGCTAGCACAGATACGCAGTATTTT.